Each of the 3 T cell receptor beta chains below was sequenced from the same sample in a study of cytomegalovirus exposure and HLA in healthy donors. Assay: immunoSEQ multiplex PCR; the TCRdb copy retains only in-frame clones and omits some. The sample lists under 250,000 clones, 87% seen once, with about 2% in the top ten. Sequencing input: PBMCs. These receptors all come from a woman aged 18 to 35 in good health and CMV-seropositive.

The chain joins TRBV6-5 to TRBJ2-7, with D maybe TRBD1 (5 bases). Germline CDR1 MNHEY, CDR2 SVGAGI. There are 14 residues in the CDR3. Trimming removed 2 bases at V and 2 bases at J, with 10 bases between. The CDR3 spells CASSYLTGPYEQYF. CDR3 coding DNA: TGTGCCAGCAGTTACCTCACAGGACCCTACGAGCAGTACTTC.

The chain is built from TRBV4-1 and TRBJ2-7, with D possibly TRBD2 on 5 matching bases. The CDR3 has 16 amino acids. V was trimmed by 1 base and J by 3 bases, leaving 16 bases between them. Germline V gene sequence: CDR1 MGHRA, CDR2 YSYEKL. CDR3 coding DNA: TGCGCCAGCAGCCAAGGGGGAGCGGAAGAGAACTACGAGCAGTACTTC. Translating it yields CASSQGGAEENYEQYF.

This chain links TRBV28 with TRBJ2-3; weak D call: TRBD1 (6 bases). Germline CDR1 reads MDHEN; CDR2 reads SYDVKM. Trimming removed 2 bases from V and 6 bases from J, with 12 bases in between. The CDR3 loop spans 14 amino acids. Here the CDR3 reads CASSLTGTSDTQYF. The DNA of the CDR3 is TGTGCCAGCAGTTTAACCGGGACAAGTGATACGCAGTATTTT.